One and the same sample provided the 16 T cell receptor beta chains below, sequenced in a study of shared clonotypes between healthy human individuals. Method: immunoSEQ multiplex PCR; TCRdb's copy keeps in-frame clones and lacks some. The table records about 100,000 clones, around 47% of them present only once. The specimen was PBMCs. Receptors were obtained from a woman in her thirties or forties in good health. Some clones in this sample may be carry-over from other donors' samples.

The rearrangement joins TRBV7-9 to TRBJ2-5; 8 bases match TRBD2. With 5 bases clipped from V and 4 bases from J, the junction kept 6 bases outside the gene matches. Germline V gene data show CDR1 as SEHNR and CDR2 as FQNEAQ (reference sequence). There are 14 residues in the CDR3. The DNA of the CDR3 is TGTGCCAGCAGCCCTTCGGGGGGGCTAGAGACCCAGTACTTC. It specifies CASSPSGGLETQYF. The variable domain in full, completed from reference TRBV7-9 and TRBJ2-5, reads DTGVSQNPRHKITKRGQNVTFRCDPISEHNRLYWYRQTLGQGPEFLTYFQNEAQLEKSRLLSDRFSAERPKGSFSTLEIQRTEQGDSAMYLCASSPSGGLETQYFGPGTRLLVL.

The chain combines TRBV7-7 with TRBJ2-2, with D tentatively TRBD1 (6 bases). V lost 5 bases, J lost 2 bases, and 12 bases lay in between. CDR1 is SSHAT and CDR2 is FNYEAQ in the germline V gene (reference sequence). This CDR3 is 15 amino acids long. CDR3 region: CASSPDRPNTGELFF. In DNA, the CDR3 is TGTGCCAGCAGCCCCGACAGGCCCAACACCGGGGAGCTGTTTTTT.

Note on this clone: A single base is all that separates this from a far larger clone, so a read error is likely. The chain employs TRBV25-1 and TRBJ2-5, with D unclear. The J call may not be correct, given that the DNA end is closer to TRBJ2-7. The germline gives CDR1 MGHDK, CDR2 SYGVNS. This CDR3 contains 11 residues. The CDR3 sequence: CASSPSYEQYF. CDR3 nucleotides: TGTGCCAGCAGTCCTTCCTACGAGCAGTACTTC.

The chain joins TRBV7-2 to TRBJ2-5; no firm D call. Trimming stripped 6 bases from V and 2 bases from J, with 10 bases between. CDR3 length equals 13 residues. Germline V CDR1 and CDR2: SGHTA, FQGNSA. DNA of the CDR3: TGTGCCAGCAGGTTTGGGATTCAAGAGACCCAGTACTTC. It yields the protein CASRFGIQETQYF.

This clone showed up many times. The chain employs TRBV18 and TRBJ2-7; the D is unclear. The CDR3 is 14 amino acids. The germline V and J ends were trimmed by 3 bases and 2 bases, with 11 bases remaining between them. Germline CDR1 and CDR2: KGHSH and LQKENI. The CDR3 DNA reads TGTGCCAGCTCACCGGGAAGCGTTACCTACGAGCAGTACTTC. Its translation is CASSPGSVTYEQYF.

This clone was observed at least ten times. This chain links TRBV27 with TRBJ2-3; a weak D match, TRBD2 (5 bases). CDR1 and CDR2 (germline): MNHEY, SMNVEV (reference sequence). The CDR3 loop spans 15 amino acids. Trimming left V 3 bases short and J 5 bases short, with 15 bases between. Here the CDR3 DNA reads TGTGCCAGCAGTTTCAGCCGAGGGCTGGGAGATACGCAGTATTTT. Protein product: CASSFSRGLGDTQYF.

This chain uses TRBV5-6 with TRBJ2-5, with a possible D match to TRBD1 (5 bases). V was cut by 1 base and J by 9 bases, with 16 bases left in between. CDR1 is SGHDT, CDR2 YYEEEE, per germline. The length of the CDR3 is 14 residues. The CDR3 DNA reads as TGTGCCAGCAGCTTGCAGCTGGGGCAATCGCCCCAGTACTTC. Its protein product is CASSLQLGQSPQYF.

About this clone: A read error may account for a junction end that differs from germline. Other DNA sequences in this sample translate to the same CDR3. V usage is TRBV7-2 and J usage is TRBJ1-1, with D perhaps matching TRBD1 (6 bases). Germline CDR1 SGHTA, CDR2 FQGNSA. The CDR3 extends over 14 amino acids. CDR3 region: CASSTRTANTEAFF. In DNA form, the CDR3 reads TGTGCTAGCAGCACCCGGACAGCTAACACTGAAGCTTTCTTT.

The chain employs TRBV30 and TRBJ1-2; 12 bases are shared with TRBD1. J gave up 5 bases and V 0 bases, and 7 bases lay outside the gene matches. CDR3 length: 16 residues. From germline, CDR1 is GTSNPN and CDR2 SVGIG (reference sequence). CDR3 coding DNA: TGTGCCTGGAGTGTACGAGGGACAGGGGGCTATTATGGCTACACCTTC. Translation gives CAWSVRGTGGYYGYTF.

J is TRBJ2-6 and V is TRBV30; unclear D gene. There are 15 residues in the CDR3. The V gene lost 3 bases and the J gene lost 2 bases, with 11 bases spanning the gap. The V gene's germline CDR1 is GTSNPN and CDR2 SVGIG (reference sequence). Here the CDR3 DNA reads TGTGCCTGGAGACGCGTGGGAACTGGGGCCAACGTCCTGACTTTC. Protein sequence: CAWRRVGTGANVLTF.

The rearrangement links TRBV9 to TRBJ2-7; 8 positions match TRBD2. This CDR3 is 11 amino acids long. After removal of 3 bases from V and 12 bases from J, the junction contained 5 bases not matched to a gene. CDR1 is SGDLS and CDR2 is YYNGEE in the germline V gene. This chain's CDR3 is CASSAGTRLYF. For the CDR3, the DNA is TGTGCCAGCAGCGCTGGGACTAGGCTGTACTTC. The full variable domain, its missing parts supplied by reference TRBV9 and TRBJ2-7, is DSGVTQTPKHLITATGQRVTLRCSPRSGDLSVYWYQQSLDQGLQFLIQYYNGEERAKGNILERFSAQQFPDLHSELNLSSLELGDSALYFCASSAGTRLYFGPGTRLTVT.

This clone was detected once. This chain joins TRBV30 and TRBJ2-7; D gene uncertain. The V end lost 0 bases, the J end lost 11 bases, and 14 bases lay between the germline ends. Germline lookup yields CDR1 GTSNPN and CDR2 SVGIG (reference sequence). The CDR3 has 12 residues. The chain's CDR3 is CAWSVDGLREYF. CDR3 DNA sequence: TGTGCCTGGAGTGTAGACGGTCTACGGGAGTACTTC.

This chain uses TRBV15 with TRBJ2-5; no clear D. Germline CDR1 is LNHNV and CDR2 is YYDKDF (reference sequence). V was pared by 2 bases and J by 5 bases, with 6 bases between. This CDR3 comprises 12 residues. The CDR3 DNA is TGTGCCACCAGCAGATCCCAGGAGACCCAGTACTTC. This encodes CATSRSQETQYF.

This clone was seen repeatedly, ten times or more. The CDR3 nucleotides are TGCAGCGTTTGGGGCGGAAACTCCTACAATGAGCAGTTCTTC. This encodes CSVWGGNSYNEQFF. This rearrangement joins TRBV29-1 to TRBJ2-1; D perhaps matches TRBD1 (5 bases). Trimming removed 5 bases at V and 0 bases at J, with 11 bases between. Germline assignment: CDR1 SQVTM and CDR2 ANQGSEA. This CDR3 has 14 amino acids.

This clone was recorded only once. A far larger clone is one nucleotide away, so this likely arose from a read error. The chain couples TRBV4-2 to TRBJ2-6; 9 bases are a match to TRBD2. Germline CDR1 reads LGHNA; CDR2 reads YNFKEQ. Unmatched junction bases numbered 6, after V lost 8 bases and J lost 1 base. The CDR3 runs to 16 residues. The CDR3 bases are TGTGCCAGCGTAGCGGGAGACGTTTCTGGGGCCAACGTCCTGACTTTC. Its translation is CASVAGDVSGANVLTF.

Many counts were recorded for this clone. The chain employs TRBV2 and TRBJ2-7, with 8 bases lining up with TRBD2. Germline V gives CDR1 SNHLY, CDR2 FYNNEI. The CDR3 length is 15 residues. V was clipped by 6 bases and J by 0 bases; unmatched bases: 7. The CDR3 loop reads CASRIRLANSYEQYF. The CDR3 DNA follows: TGTGCCAGCAGAATTAGACTAGCGAACTCCTACGAGCAGTACTTC.